The clone carrying this T cell receptor (beta chain) was counted only a few times. This CDR3 comprises 16 residues. Trimming shortened V by 5 bases and J by 6 bases, and 19 bases separated the two germline ends. The entry originates in a study of T-cell memory formation after mild COVID-19. TCRdb independently ran MiXCR on the 5' RACE reads; one entry per CDR3 protein. The table lists 200,000 to 300,000 distinct CDR3 sequences, over 15% of them singletons. The sample consisted of PBMCs or a T cell subset sorted from them (not recorded which). The chain combines TRBV12-3 or TRBV12-4 with TRBJ2-2; possibly TRBD1 or TRBD2 for D (5 bases each). The TCR sequence derives from a man younger than 35 who had mild COVID-19 (a few samples of this study predate the infection). Cell type and time point are not known. CDR3 region: CASSRHAGTLSGELFF. As DNA, the CDR3 is TGTGCCAGCAGTCGACATGCCGGGACCCTATCCGGGGAGCTGTTTTTT.